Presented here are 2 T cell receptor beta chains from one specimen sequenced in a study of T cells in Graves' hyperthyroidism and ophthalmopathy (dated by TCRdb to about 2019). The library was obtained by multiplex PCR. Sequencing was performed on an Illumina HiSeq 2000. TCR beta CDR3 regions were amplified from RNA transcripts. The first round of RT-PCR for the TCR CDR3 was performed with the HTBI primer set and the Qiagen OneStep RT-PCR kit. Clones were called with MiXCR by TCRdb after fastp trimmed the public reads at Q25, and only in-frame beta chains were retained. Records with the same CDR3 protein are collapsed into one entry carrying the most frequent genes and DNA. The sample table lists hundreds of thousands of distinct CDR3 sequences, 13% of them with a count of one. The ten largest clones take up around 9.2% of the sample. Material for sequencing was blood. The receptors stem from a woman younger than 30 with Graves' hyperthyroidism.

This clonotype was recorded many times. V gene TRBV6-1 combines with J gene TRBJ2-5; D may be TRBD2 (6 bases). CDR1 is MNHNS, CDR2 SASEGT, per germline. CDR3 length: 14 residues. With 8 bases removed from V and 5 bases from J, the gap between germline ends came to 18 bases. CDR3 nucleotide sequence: TGTGCCAGCTCCCCCGAGAGCCTAGCGGAGACCCAGTACTTC. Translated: CASSPESLAETQYF.

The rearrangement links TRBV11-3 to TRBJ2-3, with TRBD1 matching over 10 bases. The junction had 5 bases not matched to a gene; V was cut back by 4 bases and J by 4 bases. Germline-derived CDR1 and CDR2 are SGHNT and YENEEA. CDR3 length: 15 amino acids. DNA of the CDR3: TGTGCCAGCAGCTCCGGACAGGGGGACGCAGATACGCAGTATTTT. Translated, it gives CASSSGQGDADTQYF.